This TCR beta chain was documented in a study of molecular identifiers for immune sequencing clone quantification. The CDR3 runs 19 residues. V lost 3 bases and J lost 0; bases outside the gene matches: 10. CDR1 and CDR2 (germline): MNHEY, SMNVEV (reference sequence). Each CDR3 protein gets one entry after TCRdb re-called the PCR reads with MiXCR. The repertoire has nearly 650,000 distinct CDR3 sequences, roughly 25% of them found once; the top ten carry 0.78%. The CD8+CD4-CCR7+CD45RA+ phenotype defined the sorted naive CD8 T cells. The genes are TRBV27 and TRBJ2-3, with 12 bases fitting TRBD2. Sequencing used naive CD8+ T cells from blood, with Jurkat cell RNA spiked in. Subset denoted: FACS-sorted CD8+CD4-CCR7+CD45RA+ naive T cells. The sequence derives from a human donor in good health. Some libraries in this study had Jurkat cell RNA spiked in. The CDR3 reads CASSFFETSGGLSTDTQYF. In DNA form, the CDR3 reads TGTGCCAGCAGTTTCTTTGAGACTAGCGGGGGCCTTAGCACAGATACGCAGTATTTT.